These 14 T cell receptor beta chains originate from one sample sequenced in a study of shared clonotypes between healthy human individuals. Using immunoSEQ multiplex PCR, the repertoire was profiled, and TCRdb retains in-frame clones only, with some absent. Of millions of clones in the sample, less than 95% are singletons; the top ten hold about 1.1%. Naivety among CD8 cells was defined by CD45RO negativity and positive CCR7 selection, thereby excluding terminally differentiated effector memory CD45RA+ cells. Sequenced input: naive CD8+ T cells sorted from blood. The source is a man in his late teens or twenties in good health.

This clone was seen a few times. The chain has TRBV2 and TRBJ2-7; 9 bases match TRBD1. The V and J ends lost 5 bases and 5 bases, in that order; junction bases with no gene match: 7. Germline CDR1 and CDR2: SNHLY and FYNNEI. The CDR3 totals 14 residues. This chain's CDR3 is CASSKSQGAHEQYF. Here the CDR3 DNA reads TGTGCCAGCAGTAAATCACAGGGGGCCCACGAGCAGTACTTC.

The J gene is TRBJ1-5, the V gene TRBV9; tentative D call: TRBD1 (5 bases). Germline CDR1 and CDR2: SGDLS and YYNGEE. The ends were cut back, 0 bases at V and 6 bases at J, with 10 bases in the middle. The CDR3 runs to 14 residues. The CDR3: CASSVDAGTQPQHF. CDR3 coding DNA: TGTGCCAGCAGCGTAGACGCAGGGACTCAGCCCCAGCATTTT.

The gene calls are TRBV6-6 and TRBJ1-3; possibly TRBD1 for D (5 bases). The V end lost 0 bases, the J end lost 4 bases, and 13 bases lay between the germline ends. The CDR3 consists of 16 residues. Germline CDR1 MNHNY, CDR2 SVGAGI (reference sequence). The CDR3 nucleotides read TGTGCCAGCAGTTACTCAGGGGCGGTATGGGGAAACACCATATATTTT. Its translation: CASSYSGAVWGNTIYF.

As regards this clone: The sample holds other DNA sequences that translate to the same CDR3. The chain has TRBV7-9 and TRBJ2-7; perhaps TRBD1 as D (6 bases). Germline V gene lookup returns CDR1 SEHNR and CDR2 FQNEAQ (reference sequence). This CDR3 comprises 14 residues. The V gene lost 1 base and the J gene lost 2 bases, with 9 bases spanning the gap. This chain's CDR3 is CASSLGDTPYEQYF. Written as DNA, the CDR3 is TGTGCCAGCAGCTTAGGGGACACGCCCTACGAGCAGTACTTC.

Here the CDR3 reads CASSYREIDNEQFF. For the CDR3, the DNA is TGCGCCAGCAGCTACCGGGAAATCGACAATGAGCAGTTCTTC. The chain uses TRBV5-1 and TRBJ2-1; maybe TRBD2 (5 bases). This CDR3 is 14 amino acids long. CDR1 and CDR2 from the germline V gene are SGHRS and YFSETQ. V was clipped by 3 bases and J by 5 bases, with 12 bases between them.

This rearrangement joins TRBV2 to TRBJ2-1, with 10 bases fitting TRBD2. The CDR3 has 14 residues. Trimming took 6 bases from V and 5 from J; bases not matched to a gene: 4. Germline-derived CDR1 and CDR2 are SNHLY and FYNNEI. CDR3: CASRGAGGNNEQFF. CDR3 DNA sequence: TGTGCCAGCAGGGGAGCGGGGGGGAACAATGAGCAGTTCTTC. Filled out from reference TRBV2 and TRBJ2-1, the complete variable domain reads EPEVTQTPSHQVTQMGQEVILRCVPISNHLYFYWYRQILGQKVEFLVSFYNNEISEKSEIFDDQFSVERPDGSNFTLKIRSTKLEDSAMYFCASRGAGGNNEQFFGPGTRLTVL.

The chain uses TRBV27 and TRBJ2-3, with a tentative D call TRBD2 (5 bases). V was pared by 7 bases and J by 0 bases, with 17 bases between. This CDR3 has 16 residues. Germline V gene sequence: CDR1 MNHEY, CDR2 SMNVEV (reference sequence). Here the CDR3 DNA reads TGTGCCAGCAAACCGGGGTGGGCCCATAGCACAGATACGCAGTATTTT. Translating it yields CASKPGWAHSTDTQYF.

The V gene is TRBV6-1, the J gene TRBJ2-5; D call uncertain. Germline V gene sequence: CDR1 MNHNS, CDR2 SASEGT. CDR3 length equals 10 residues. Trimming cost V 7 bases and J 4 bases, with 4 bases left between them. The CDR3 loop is CASILETQYF. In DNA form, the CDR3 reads TGTGCCAGCATTTTAGAGACCCAGTACTTC.

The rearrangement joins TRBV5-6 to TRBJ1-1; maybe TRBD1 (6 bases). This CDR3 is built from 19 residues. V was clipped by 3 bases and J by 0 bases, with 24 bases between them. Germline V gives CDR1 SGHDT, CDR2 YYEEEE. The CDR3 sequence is CASSWLDGSGEGLNTEAFF. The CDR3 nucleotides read TGTGCCAGCAGCTGGTTGGACGGGTCAGGGGAGGGGTTGAACACTGAAGCTTTCTTT.

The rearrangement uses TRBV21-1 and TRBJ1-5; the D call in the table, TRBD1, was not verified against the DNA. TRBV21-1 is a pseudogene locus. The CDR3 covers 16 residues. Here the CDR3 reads CASSPRDRGLGQPQHF. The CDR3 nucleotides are TGTGCCAGCAGCCCCAGGGACAGGGGTCTAGGTCAGCCCCAGCATTTT.

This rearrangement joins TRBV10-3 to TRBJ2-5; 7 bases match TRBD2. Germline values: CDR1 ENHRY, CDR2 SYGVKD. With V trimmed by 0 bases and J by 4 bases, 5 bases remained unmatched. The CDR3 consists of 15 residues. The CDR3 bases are TGTGCCATCAGTGAGTCGTCAGCGGGGTTAGAGACCCAGTACTTC. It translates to CAISESSAGLETQYF.

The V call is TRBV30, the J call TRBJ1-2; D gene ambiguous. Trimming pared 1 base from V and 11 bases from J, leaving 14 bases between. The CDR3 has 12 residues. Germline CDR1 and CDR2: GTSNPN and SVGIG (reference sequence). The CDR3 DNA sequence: TGTGCCTGGAGTGAGCCAGCACCTGGGTACACCTTC. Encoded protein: CAWSEPAPGYTF.

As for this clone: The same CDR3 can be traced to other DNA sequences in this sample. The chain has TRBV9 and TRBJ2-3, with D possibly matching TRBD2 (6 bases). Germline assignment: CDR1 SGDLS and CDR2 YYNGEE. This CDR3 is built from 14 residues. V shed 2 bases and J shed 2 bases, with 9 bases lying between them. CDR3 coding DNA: TGTGCCAGCAGCGTTGGACTACTCACAGATACGCAGTATTTT. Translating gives CASSVGLLTDTQYF.

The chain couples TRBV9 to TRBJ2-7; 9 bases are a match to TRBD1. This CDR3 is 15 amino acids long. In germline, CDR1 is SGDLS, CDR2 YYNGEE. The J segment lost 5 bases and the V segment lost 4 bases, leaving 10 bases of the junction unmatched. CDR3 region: CASSPRDRVSNEQYF. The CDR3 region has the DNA TGTGCCAGCAGCCCCCGGGACAGGGTATCGAACGAGCAGTACTTC. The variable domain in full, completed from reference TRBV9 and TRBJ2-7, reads DSGVTQTPKHLITATGQRVTLRCSPRSGDLSVYWYQQSLDQGLQFLIQYYNGEERAKGNILERFSAQQFPDLHSELNLSSLELGDSALYFCASSPRDRVSNEQYFGPGTRLTVT.